This T cell receptor (beta chain) was sequenced in a study of blood T cell repertoires in COVID-19. Across the study: Collection of acute and convalescent COVID-19 samples took place in the United States, Italy and Spain. PBMCs, B-cell-depleted T cells, or T cells were the source of the cDNA or gDNA that made up the material.

The germline gives CDR1 SNHLY, CDR2 FYNNEI. Trimming took off 6 bases at V and 7 bases at J, with 18 bases between the two ends. The length of the CDR3 is 14 residues. As processed by the authors: Nucleated cell number was recorded as an estimate derived from reference gene primer amplification. Method: immunoSEQ multiplex PCR; TCRdb's copy keeps in-frame clones and lacks some. V and J calls and clone size are copied from that table; D and trimming were computed from the DNA. Counted here are approximately 200,000 clones, 94% occurring once; the ten biggest clones make up around 0.8%. The sequenced sample consisted of peripheral blood. The receptor was isolated from a man aged 25-45 years with COVID-19, enrolled during active disease. The chain carries TRBV2 and TRBJ1-2; D not certain. Here the CDR3 reads CASSASTLAGGYTF. The CDR3 DNA follows: TGTGCCAGCAGCGCTTCGACTTTGGCCGGTGGCTACACCTTC.